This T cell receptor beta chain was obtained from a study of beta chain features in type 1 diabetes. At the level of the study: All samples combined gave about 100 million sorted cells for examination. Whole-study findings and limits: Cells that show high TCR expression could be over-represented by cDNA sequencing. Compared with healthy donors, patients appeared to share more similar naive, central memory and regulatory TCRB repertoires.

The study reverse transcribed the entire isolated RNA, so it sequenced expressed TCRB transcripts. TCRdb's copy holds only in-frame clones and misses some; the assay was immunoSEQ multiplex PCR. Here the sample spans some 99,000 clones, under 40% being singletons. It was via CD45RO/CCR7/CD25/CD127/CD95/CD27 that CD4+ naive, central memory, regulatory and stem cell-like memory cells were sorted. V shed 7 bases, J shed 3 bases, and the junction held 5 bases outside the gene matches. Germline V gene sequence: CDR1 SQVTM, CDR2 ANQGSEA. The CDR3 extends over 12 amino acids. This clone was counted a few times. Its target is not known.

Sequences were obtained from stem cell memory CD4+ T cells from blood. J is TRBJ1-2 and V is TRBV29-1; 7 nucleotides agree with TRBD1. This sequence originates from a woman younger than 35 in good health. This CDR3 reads CSAWTGDYGYTF. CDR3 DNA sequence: TGCAGCGCTTGGACAGGAGACTATGGCTACACCTTC.